Presented here are 4 T cell receptor beta chains from one specimen sequenced in a study of CXCR3-negative and CXCR3-positive naive CD8 T cells. The study made its TRB cDNA libraries by 5' RACE, adding UMI labels. TCRdb reprocessed the 5' RACE reads, with one entry per CDR3 protein and no DNA. The sample table sets out under 150,000 distinct CDR3 sequences. What these receptors recognize is not known. General study findings and limits: CXCR3-positive naive cells carried more hydrophobic TRB CDR3s than CXCR3-negative ones.

The sequenced sample was naive CXCR3+ CD8+ T cells from blood. The subset denotes: CD45RO-CCR7+CD27+CD95- naive CD8+ T cells expressing CXCR3 (TNR3+). The source of these receptors is a human donor in good health. Some clones in this sample may be carry-over from other donors' samples.

The chain links TRBV19 to TRBJ1-1. This CDR3 is built from 15 residues. Germline values: CDR1 LNHDA, CDR2 SQIVND (reference sequence). The CDR3 sequence is CATRWGFGMNAEAFF.

J is TRBJ1-1 and V is TRBV30. The CDR3 loop spans 14 amino acids. From germline, CDR1 is GTSNPN and CDR2 SVGIG (reference sequence). This chain's CDR3 is CAWRGSSGQPEAFF.

This chain joins TRBV29-1 and TRBJ1-2; TCRdb reports TRBD1, a call that lacks DNA to check it against. This CDR3 spans 14 amino acids. From germline, CDR1 is SQVTM and CDR2 ANQGSEA. This CDR3 reads CSVEDSGTLGGYTF.

This rearrangement joins TRBV5-1 to TRBJ2-7; TCRdb's assignment of TRBD2 cannot be checked, as there is no DNA. CDR3 length: 15 amino acids. The germline V gene encodes CDR1 SGHRS and CDR2 YFSETQ. CDR3: CASSTGTSGIYEQYF.